The T cell receptor (beta chain) under discussion was sequenced for a study of early stage breast cancer tumors. Overall study findings and caveats: Comparing each tissue with blood distinguished tumor from normal in about 85% of the 16 patients. Most shared enriched TCRB sequences were commonly generated ones. Tumors had roughly 2.6-fold higher T cell density than normal breast.

Each sample had two DNA replicates, 0.5 ug blood or around 1.5 ug tissue. The table came from immunoSEQ multiplex PCR; TCRdb's copy has only in-frame clones and leaves some out. The table includes some 32,000 clones, roughly 80% detected once. About this clone: Its antigen is unknown.

Sequencing was carried out using breast tumor tissue. This receptor was obtained from a person aged 25 to 39 with breast cancer.

The CDR3 DNA reads TGTGCCAGCAGCCAGGGGTACTCTAGCACAGATACGCAGTATTTT. This sequence encodes CASSQGYSSTDTQYF. The chain is built from TRBV7-8 and TRBJ2-3, with D maybe TRBD1 (6 bases). The germline CDR1 and CDR2 sequences are SGHVS and FQNEAQ. Between the trimmed V and J ends, which lost 5 bases and 0 bases, there was a span of 12 bases. This CDR3 is built from 15 residues.